The TCR beta chain under discussion was sequenced for a study of blood T cell repertoires in COVID-19. Looking at the study overall: Researchers got acute and convalescent COVID-19 samples from the United States, Italy and Spain. Nucleic acid was either cDNA or gDNA, and it came from T cells, B-cell-depleted T cells, or PBMCs.

J gave up 0 bases and V 3 bases, and 5 bases lay outside the gene matches. Germline CDR1 is SNHLY and CDR2 is FYNNEI. The CDR3 runs to 17 residues. Followed over time, Seattle patients had been enrolled while infection was active. Authors' methods: Estimated nucleated cell counts came from reference gene primer amplification. Assay used: immunoSEQ multiplex PCR; TCRdb lists only in-frame clones, some missing. V and J calls and clone size are given by that table; D and trimming were obtained from the DNA. The data show hundreds of thousands of clones, with about 90% seen just once and roughly 0.87% held by the top ten.

Sequencing input: peripheral blood. The receptor's source is a man between 18 and 29 years old with COVID-19, enrolled during active disease. The chain recombines TRBV2 with TRBJ2-2; 9 nucleotides match TRBD1. CDR3 sequence (DNA): TGTGCCAGCAGTGAGCGACGACAGGGGGCGAACACCGGGGAGCTGTTTTTT. Translated, it gives CASSERRQGANTGELFF.